These 10 T cell receptor beta chains came from one sample sequenced in a study of response to subunit inactivated influenza vaccine. TCRdb re-called the RT-PCR reads through MiXCR, storing one row per CDR3 protein. The data contain about 180,000 distinct CDR3 sequences, about 9% of them singletons. The specimen was non-naive T cells sorted from PBMCs, collected on the day of vaccination. The receptor source for this set is a man aged 45-60 years who received an inactivated influenza vaccine.

This clonotype has ten or more counts. This sequence joins TRBV2 and TRBJ2-2, with D possibly matching TRBD2 (5 bases). With 6 bases removed from V and 6 bases from J, the gap between germline ends came to 11 bases. The V gene's germline CDR1 is SNHLY and CDR2 FYNNEI. This CDR3 has 13 amino acids. DNA for the CDR3: TGTGCCAGCAGAGAGGGCCCGGCCGGGGAGCTGTTTTTT. As protein: CASREGPAGELFF.

The chain combines TRBV4-2 with TRBJ2-7, with 8 positions matching TRBD2. This CDR3 region has 13 residues. Germline V gene lookup returns CDR1 LGHNA and CDR2 YNFKEQ. V was pared by 0 bases and J by 7 bases, with 2 bases of the junction left unmatched. The DNA for the CDR3 is TGTGCCAGCAGCCAAGACGGGGGGGAGGAGCAGTACTTC. As protein: CASSQDGGEEQYF.

The chain couples TRBV20-1 to TRBJ2-1, with 9 bases that match TRBD2. Looked up from germline, CDR1 is DFQATT and CDR2 is SNEGSKA (reference sequence). Unmatched junction bases numbered 11, after V lost 6 bases and J lost 8 bases. The CDR3 loop spans 14 amino acids. The CDR3 DNA reads as TGCAGTGCCCCCCCCCAGCGGGGGGTTTATGAGCAGTTCTTC. This gives the protein CSAPPQRGVYEQFF.

The V call is TRBV20-1, the J call TRBJ2-5, with TRBD2 matching over 7 bases. From germline, CDR1 is DFQATT and CDR2 SNEGSKA (reference sequence). V shed 6 bases and J 0 bases; nucleotides not matched to a gene: 10. This CDR3 spans 15 amino acids. The CDR3 sequence is CSAFGASGDQETQYF. The CDR3 region has the DNA TGCAGTGCCTTCGGGGCGAGCGGGGACCAAGAGACCCAGTACTTC.

The CDR3 sequence is CASSTRGGGPENTEAFF. The CDR3 coding sequence is TGTGCCAGCAGCACCCGTGGTGGGGGGCCAGAGAACACTGAAGCTTTCTTT. The V call is TRBV6-1, the J call TRBJ1-1, with a possible D match to TRBD1 (6 bases). CDR3 length: 17 residues. V was trimmed by 6 bases and J by 1 base, leaving 21 bases between them. CDR1 and CDR2 (germline): MNHNS, SASEGT.

The table lists this clonotype with many counts. The CDR3 coding sequence is TGTGCCAGCAGCTTCGCCGGATCCGCAGATACGCAGTATTTT. This gives the protein CASSFAGSADTQYF. This chain connects TRBV7-2 to TRBJ2-3; D uncertain. Trimming stripped 3 bases from V and 4 bases from J, with 11 bases between. Germline loops: CDR1 SGHTA, CDR2 FQGNSA. CDR3 length equals 14 residues.

In this sample, this clonotype turned up many times. The genes are TRBV4-3 and TRBJ2-3; 7 nucleotides agree with TRBD2. This CDR3 has 18 residues. V shed 1 base, J shed 5 bases, and the junction held 15 bases outside the gene matches. In germline, CDR1 is LGHNA, CDR2 YSLEER. CDR3 loop: CASSQGVGGGSGGDTQYF. The CDR3 DNA reads TGCGCCAGCAGCCAAGGGGTCGGTGGCGGGAGCGGTGGAGATACGCAGTATTTT.

There are many counts of this clonotype. This sequence joins TRBV29-1 and TRBJ2-7; the D gene is possibly TRBD2 (5 bases). V was trimmed by 4 bases and J by 0 bases, leaving 13 bases between them. CDR1 is SQVTM and CDR2 is ANQGSEA in the germline V gene. The CDR3 consists of 14 residues. The CDR3 region is CSVAGELSSYEQYF. CDR3 in DNA: TGCAGCGTTGCTGGGGAGTTAAGCTCCTACGAGCAGTACTTC.

V is TRBV20-1 and J is TRBJ2-3; TRBD2 matches 9 bases. Germline V CDR1 and CDR2: DFQATT, SNEGSKA (reference sequence). The length of the CDR3 is 16 residues. V trimming: 5 bases; J trimming: 1 base; junction bases outside the gene matches: 10. The CDR3 DNA reads as TGCAGTGCTGCCTCTCCGCTAGCGGGGCGCACAGATACGCAGTATTTT. This encodes CSAASPLAGRTDTQYF.

This clonotype has a count of ten or more. The J gene is TRBJ2-5, the V gene TRBV4-2; D tentatively reads TRBD1 or TRBD2 (5 bases each). Germline values: CDR1 LGHNA, CDR2 YNFKEQ. V was clipped by 0 bases and J by 1 base, with 12 bases between them. This CDR3 is 16 amino acids long. DNA of the CDR3: TGTGCCAGCAGCCAAGATTATCGGGGCGGCCAAGAGACCCAGTACTTC. It specifies CASSQDYRGGQETQYF.